This T cell receptor beta chain was captured in a study of CD8+ T cells in alopecia areata. General study results and limits: Normal skin's resident alphabeta T cells are sequenced alongside lesional scalp T cells.

Of note for this clone: Its antigen is undetermined.

The treatment: oral pan-JAK inhibitor, 5-10 mg twice daily. Sequencing relied on a cDNA template that was reverse transcribed from extracted RNA. Data came from immunoSEQ multiplex PCR; TCRdb stores just in-frame clones and leaves some out. Of about 210,000 clones in the sample, less than 45% are singletons; the top ten hold 0.48%. V shed 4 bases and J 6 bases; nucleotides not matched to a gene: 7. Germline lookup yields CDR1 SGHRS and CDR2 YFSETQ. The CDR3 totals 15 residues. The origin of this receptor is a human donor with alopecia areata. The rearrangement joins TRBV5-1 to TRBJ2-1, with 10 bases identical to TRBD2. The specimen was CD4+ T cells sorted from blood, collected between weeks 30 and 35, from a patient treated with tofacitinib. Here the CDR3 DNA reads TGCGCCAGCAGCCAACTAGCGGGGTTGATCAATGAGCAGTTCTTC. Translating it yields CASSQLAGLINEQFF.